This TCR beta chain was recorded in a study of blood T cell repertoires in COVID-19. Study-level background: Material from acute and convalescent COVID-19 was sourced from the United States, Italy and Spain. Sample material is recorded as cDNA or gDNA derived from T cells, B-cell-depleted T cells, or PBMCs.

In the original processing: Using reference gene primer amplification, nucleated cell counts were estimated. Sequencing was performed with immunoSEQ multiplex PCR; in TCRdb, only in-frame clones are kept and a portion is missing. V and J calls and clone size are those listed in that table; D and trimming were worked out from the DNA. The data hold fewer than 200,000 clones, with about 89% observed a single time. Germline lookup yields CDR1 MNHEY and CDR2 SVGEGT. This CDR3 comprises 16 residues. The junction had 7 bases not matched to a gene; V was cut back by 5 bases and J by 4 bases. Sequenced material: peripheral blood. V is TRBV6-2 or TRBV6-3 and J is TRBJ2-2; 10 bases match TRBD2. The clonotype comes from a man between 40 and 49 years old with active or convalescent COVID-19. DNA for the CDR3: TGTGCCAGCAGTGGACGAAGCGGGGGGGGCACCGGGGAGCTGTTTTTT. This encodes CASSGRSGGGTGELFF.